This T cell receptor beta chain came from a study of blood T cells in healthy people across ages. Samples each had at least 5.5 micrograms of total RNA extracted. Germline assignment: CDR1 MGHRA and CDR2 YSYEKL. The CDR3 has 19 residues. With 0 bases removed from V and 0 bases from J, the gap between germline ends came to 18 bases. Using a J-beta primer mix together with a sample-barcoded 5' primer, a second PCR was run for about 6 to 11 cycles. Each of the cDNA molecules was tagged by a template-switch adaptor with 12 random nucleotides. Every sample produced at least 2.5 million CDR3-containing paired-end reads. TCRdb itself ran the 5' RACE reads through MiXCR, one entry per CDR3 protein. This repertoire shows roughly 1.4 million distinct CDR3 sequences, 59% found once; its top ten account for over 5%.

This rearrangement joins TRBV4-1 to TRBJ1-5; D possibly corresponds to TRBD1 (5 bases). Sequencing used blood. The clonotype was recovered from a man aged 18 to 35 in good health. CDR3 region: CASSQDPPDRVDSNQPQHF. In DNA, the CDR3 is TGCGCCAGCAGCCAAGACCCCCCCGACAGAGTTGATAGCAATCAGCCCCAGCATTTT.